The 20 T cell receptor beta chains presented below share a single source sample, sequenced in a study of CD8+ T cells in alopecia areata. Extracted RNA was reverse transcribed into cDNA, the sequencing template. The data were produced by immunoSEQ multiplex PCR, yet TCRdb's version contains in-frame clones alone and is incomplete. Recorded here are around 300,000 clones, none singletons. Sorting relied on CD4, CD8alpha, NKG2D, NKG2ACE and other markers applied to pooled cutaneous lymph node cells. The specimen sequenced was CD4+ T cells sorted from a lymph node. The source of these receptors is a C3H/HeJ mouse with alopecia areata. The mouse strain carries the MHC haplotype H2-k.

This clone appeared a few times. The genes are named according to mouse. With the read ending 4 residues before the CDR3 end, the germline J gene is used to fill in that end. V gene TRBV1 combines with J gene TRBJ2-5, with 7 bases lining up with TRBD2. The V gene end was trimmed by 5 bases and the J gene end by 2 bases; junction bases not matched to a gene: 4. Germline-derived CDR1 and CDR2 are NSQYPW and LRSPGD (reference sequence). The CDR3 totals 14 residues. CDR3 DNA (partial): TGCACCTGCAGTCTACTGGGGACCCAAGAC. Amino acid sequence: CTCSLLGTQD. The entire CDR3 is CTCSLLGTQDTQYF.

This clone was detected only a few times. Gene names denote mouse genes. This chain's CDR3 is CAWSDWGETETLYF. CDR3 DNA, as far as it was read: TGTGCCTGGAGCGACTGGGGGGAGACAGAA. This chain uses TRBV31 with TRBJ2-3; 10 bases agree with TRBD2. The read terminates 4 residues before the CDR3 end, so the remaining end is supplied by the germline J gene. This CDR3 is 14 amino acids long. Trimming removed 3 bases from V and 4 bases from J; junction bases left unmatched: 4. From germline, CDR1 is GKSSPN and CDR2 SITVG. Together with reference TRBV31 and TRBJ2-3, the CDR3 gives the full variable domain: AQTIHQWPVAEIKAVGSPLSLGCTIKGKSSPNLYWYWQATGGTLQQLFYSITVGQVESVVQLNLSASRPKDDQFILSTEKLLLSHSGFYLCAWSDWGETETLYFGSGTRLTVL.

The sample holds a few counts of this clone. The gene symbols are mouse symbols. The read gets to within 4 residues of the CDR3 end, and the germline J gene fills in the rest. The V and J genes are TRBV13-1 and TRBJ2-1; 7 positions match TRBD2. The ends lost 2 bases at V and 4 bases at J; junction bases unmatched: 9. The CDR3 loop spans 16 amino acids. From germline, CDR1 is NSHNY and CDR2 SYGAGN. The sequenced part of the CDR3 DNA is TGTGCCAGCAGTGAAGGCGGGGGGGGAGGGTATGCT. This codes for CASSEGGGGGYA. In full, the CDR3 is CASSEGGGGGYAEQFF.

This clone has more than one count but fewer than ten. Mouse germline and gene names are used. The CDR3 end lies 4 residues beyond the end of the read and is filled in from the germline J gene. The rearrangement joins TRBV13-1 to TRBJ2-1, with 10 bases aligning to TRBD2. Per the germline V gene, CDR1 is NSHNY and CDR2 is SYGAGN. The CDR3 extends over 15 amino acids. The CDR3 is CASSDASGGAPEQFF. The part of the CDR3 DNA that was read is TGTGCCAGCAGTGATGCATCTGGGGGGGCGCCT.

This clone was counted a few times. Genes and germline are mouse. The CDR3 extends 4 residues past the end of the read, so its final part is completed from the germline J gene. The chain employs TRBV29 and TRBJ2-7; D is possibly TRBD1 (5 bases). CDR3 length equals 13 residues. Germline CDR1 reads MSHET; CDR2 reads SYDVDS. CDR3 DNA, as far as it was read: TGTGCTAGCAAGGAGGCAGGGAGTTAT. Protein: CASKEAGSY. The full-length CDR3 reads as CASKEAGSYEQYF.

This clone has just a few counts. Each gene name is a mouse one. The read ends 4 residues before the CDR3 terminus; that terminus is restored from the germline J gene. This sequence joins TRBV1 and TRBJ1-1; 7 nucleotides agree with TRBD1. The length of the CDR3 is 15 residues. The V segment lost 2 bases and the J segment 1 base; nucleotides outside the gene matches: 4. Germline-derived CDR1 and CDR2 are NSQYPW and LRSPGD (reference sequence). CDR3: CTCSANRGGNTEVFF. The CDR3 DNA, read in part, is TGCACCTGCAGTGCAAACAGGGGAGGGAACACA.

Comment on this clone: Any gene name here is a mouse gene name. The observed sequence ends 4 residues before the CDR3 terminus, with the missing tail filled in from the germline J gene. J is TRBJ2-7 and V is TRBV19, with 8 positions matching TRBD1. Looked up from germline, CDR1 is FNHDT and CDR2 is SITEND (reference sequence). Trimming removed 4 bases from V and 1 base from J; junction bases left unmatched: 4. This CDR3 has 14 residues. The sequenced part of the CDR3 DNA is TGTGCCAGCAGTTCCAGGACAGGGTCCTAT. Amino acids: CASSSRTGSY. The whole CDR3 protein is CASSSRTGSYEQYF.

For this clone: Gene names are mouse gene names. The read ends 4 residues early relative to the CDR3; the germline J gene fills the gap. The chain couples TRBV1 to TRBJ1-2; D may be TRBD1 (5 bases). V was clipped by 1 base and J by 1 base, with 10 bases between them. The CDR3 extends over 15 amino acids. Germline V gives CDR1 NSQYPW, CDR2 LRSPGD (reference sequence). The CDR3 loop reads CTCSAVSGQNSDYTF. The covered CDR3 bases are TGCACCTGCAGTGCAGTCTCAGGACAAAACTCC.

In its sample, this clone was seen a few times. Gene names follow the mouse nomenclature. The CDR3 end lies 4 residues beyond the end of the read and is filled in from the germline J gene. V gene TRBV19 combines with J gene TRBJ2-3, with TRBD1 matching 7 bases. Germline CDR1 reads FNHDT; CDR2 reads SITEND (reference sequence). The CDR3 covers 14 residues. This chain's CDR3 is CASSYRGMGETLYF. Partial CDR3 DNA: TGTGCCAGCAGTTACAGGGGTATGGGAGAA.

On this clone itself: Germline and genes: mouse. The read ends 4 residues shy of where the CDR3 ends; the end is completed using the germline J gene. This chain connects TRBV5 to TRBJ2-2; TRBD1 matches at 7 bases. The CDR3 extends over 17 amino acids. Trimming took 2 bases from V and 2 from J; bases not matched to a gene: 8. Germline V gene data show CDR1 as LGHNA and CDR2 as YNLKQL (reference sequence). The CDR3 reads CASSQQRQGGNTGQLYF. The DNA read from the CDR3 is TGTGCCAGCAGCCAACAAAGACAGGGAGGGAACACCGGG.

This clone came up a few times. The germline and genes are mouse ones. The read comes to an end 4 residues before the CDR3 does, leaving the germline J gene to fill in the end. The chain recombines TRBV13-1 with TRBJ2-7; TRBD2 matches at 10 bases. Germline CDR1 NSHNY, CDR2 SYGAGN. The CDR3 runs to 14 residues. This CDR3 is CASSSGLGVYEQYF. Incomplete CDR3 DNA: TGTGCCAGCAGTAGCGGACTGGGGGTTTAT.

Only a few counts were recorded for this clone. Gene and germline names: mouse. The read comes to an end 4 residues before the CDR3 does, leaving the germline J gene to fill in the end. The V gene is TRBV19, the J gene TRBJ2-3, with D hard to call. Between the trimmed V and J ends, which lost 1 base and 0 bases, there was a span of 6 bases. Germline values: CDR1 FNHDT, CDR2 SITEND (reference sequence). The CDR3 totals 14 residues. This chain's CDR3 is CASSIYRSAETLYF. Incomplete CDR3 DNA: TGTGCCAGCAGTATATACAGAAGTGCAGAA. The full variable domain, with the rest looked up from reference TRBV19 and TRBJ2-3, is GGIITQTPKFLIGQEGQKLTLKCQQNFNHDTMYWYRQDSGKGLRLIYYSITENDLQKGDLSEGYDASREKKSSFSLTVTSAQKNEMAVFLCASSIYRSAETLYFGSGTRLTVL.

With respect to this clone: Gene labels here are mouse ones. The read ends 4 residues shy of where the CDR3 ends; the end is completed using the germline J gene. The rearrangement links TRBV1 to TRBJ2-1, with 13 bases fitting TRBD2. In germline, CDR1 is NSQYPW, CDR2 LRSPGD (reference sequence). The CDR3 consists of 16 residues. The V gene end was trimmed by 5 bases and the J gene end by 3 bases; junction bases not matched to a gene: 4. CDR3 sequence: CTCSPRDWGGYAEQFF. Partial CDR3 DNA: TGCACCTGCAGTCCCCGGGACTGGGGGGGCTATGCT.

Only a few counts were recorded for this clone. Genes and germline come from the mouse. The CDR3 end is not reached by the read, which stops 4 residues before it; the germline J gene fills it in. The chain links TRBV13-3 to TRBJ2-3; a possible D gene is TRBD1 (5 bases). The V end was cut by 7 bases, the J end by 0 bases, with 9 bases between. The CDR3 runs 13 residues. The V gene's germline CDR1 is NNHDY and CDR2 SYVADS. CDR3 in amino acids: CASDGQSAETLYF. The CDR3 bases that were read are TGTGCCAGCGATGGACAAAGTGCAGAA.

This clone was counted between two and nine times. Any gene name here is a mouse gene name. Read coverage stops 4 residues before the CDR3 terminus; the germline J gene supplies the remainder. Other DNA variants within this sample encode the same CDR3. The rearrangement joins TRBV31 to TRBJ2-7; 11 bases match TRBD2. Germline CDR1 reads GKSSPN; CDR2 reads SITVG. The CDR3 runs to 14 residues. The DNA read from the CDR3 is TGTGCCTGGAGTCTTGGGACTGGGGGTTAT. The encoded protein is CAWSLGTGGY. The CDR3 in its entirety is CAWSLGTGGYEQYF.

A word on this clone: Germline and genes: mouse. Sequencing ends 4 residues short of the CDR3 end; the germline J gene provides the rest. The chain combines TRBV19 with TRBJ2-1; TRBD2 aligns across 9 bases. Germline V gene data show CDR1 as FNHDT and CDR2 as SITEND (reference sequence). The CDR3 has 15 residues. Germline trimming cut 4 bases from V and 3 bases from J; bases unmatched to any gene: 5. The CDR3 DNA, read in part, is TGTGCCAGCAGTCCAGACTGGGGGATCTATGCT. Its translation: CASSPDWGIYA. The complete CDR3 reads CASSPDWGIYAEQFF.

Worth noting for this clone: These gene names are mouse names. The DNA ends 4 residues before the CDR3 does, and the rest of the CDR3 is filled in from the germline J gene. J is TRBJ2-4 and V is TRBV13-1; possible D gene TRBD2, 7 bases. The V gene's germline CDR1 is NSHNY and CDR2 SYGAGN. Trimming removed 2 bases from V and 3 bases from J, with 10 bases in between. This CDR3 is built from 14 residues. The DNA read from the CDR3 is TGTGCCAGCAGTGACTGGGGGCGCCAAAAC. Translating it yields CASSDWGRQN. The CDR3 in its entirety is CASSDWGRQNTLYF.

A few counts support this clone. Each gene name is a mouse one. The CDR3 end falls 4 residues outside the read, so it is completed with the germline J gene. The sample carries other DNA sequences with the same CDR3. V is TRBV13-2 and J is TRBJ1-2, with a weak D call TRBD1 (6 bases). V dropped 2 bases and J dropped 0 bases, with 8 bases sitting between them. The V gene's germline CDR1 is NNHNN and CDR2 SYGAGS (reference sequence). There are 14 residues in the CDR3. The CDR3 spells CASGDRGTNSDYTF. The CDR3 DNA, read in part, is TGTGCCAGCGGTGACAGGGGAACAAACTCC.

This clone was seen a handful of times. The genes are named according to mouse. The CDR3 protein is CASSQAWGNTGQLYF. The part of the CDR3 DNA that was read is TGTGCCAGCAGCCAAGCCTGGGGAAACACCGGG. V is TRBV5 and J is TRBJ2-2; D may be TRBD2 (6 bases). Read sequence stops 4 residues before the CDR3 end, and the germline J gene provides the missing end. V was trimmed by 1 base and J by 1 base, leaving 7 bases between them. Germline loops: CDR1 LGHNA, CDR2 YNLKQL (reference sequence). The CDR3 extends over 15 amino acids.

This clone was picked up a small number of times. Any gene name here is a mouse gene name. The sequence runs out 4 residues before the end of the CDR3; the remainder is reconstructed from the germline J gene. The chain employs TRBV13-1 and TRBJ2-5; possibly TRBD1 for D (6 bases). In germline, CDR1 is NSHNY, CDR2 SYGAGN. CDR3 length equals 15 residues. Between the trimmed V and J ends, which lost 0 bases and 3 bases, there was a span of 11 bases. CDR3 sequence: CASSDARTAQDTQYF. Incomplete CDR3 DNA: TGTGCCAGCAGTGATGCACGGACAGCTCAAGAC.